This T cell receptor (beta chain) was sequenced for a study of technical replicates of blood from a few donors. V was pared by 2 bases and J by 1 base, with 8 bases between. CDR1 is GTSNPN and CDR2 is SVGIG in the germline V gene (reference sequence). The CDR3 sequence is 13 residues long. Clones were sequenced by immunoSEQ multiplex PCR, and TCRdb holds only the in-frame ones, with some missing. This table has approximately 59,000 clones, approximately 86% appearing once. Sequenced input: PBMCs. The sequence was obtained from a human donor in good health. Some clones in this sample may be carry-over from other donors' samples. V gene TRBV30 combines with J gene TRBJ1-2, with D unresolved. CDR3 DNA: TGTGCCTGGAGTCCGACATTTAACTATGGCTACACCTTC. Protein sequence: CAWSPTFNYGYTF.